These T cell receptor beta chains were read from a single sample in a study of early T cells in non-severe SARS-CoV-2 infection. One entry per CDR3 protein results from TCRdb running MiXCR on the 5' RACE reads. The sample records about 27,000 distinct CDR3 sequences, around 5.5% being singletons. The specimen was whole blood. The receptors originated from an adult who was a healthcare worker with PCR-confirmed SARS-CoV-2 infection or an uninfected control (not recorded which). CDR3s include the opening cysteine and the closing phenylalanine or tryptophan. D genes are given only for firm matches. Some rows mark clone size as missing; the rest say once, few, many or name a class of expanded clone.

j_call clone_size v_call d_call cdr3_nt cdr3_aa
TRBJ1-2 many TRBV2 NA TGTGCCAGCCACCAGGTTTATGGCTACACCTTC CASHQVYGYTF
TRBJ2-3 many TRBV20-1 TRBD2 TGCAGTGCTAGACCCCTAGCGGGGGGGCGGTCAGATACGCAGTATTTT CSARPLAGGRSDTQYF
TRBJ1-4 many TRBV6-1 NA TGTGCCAGCAGTGATGAGGTCGGACCTAATGAAAAACTGTTTTTT CASSDEVGPNEKLFF
TRBJ2-3 many TRBV19 NA TGTGCCAGTAGCCTACACCGGGACACCAGCACAGATACGCAGTATTTT CASSLHRDTSTDTQYF
TRBJ1-6 many TRBV5-5 NA TGTGCCAGCAGCGATGTGGGGAGGGACCGCTCACCCCTCCACTTT CASSDVGRDRSPLHF
TRBJ2-1 many TRBV27 TRBD2 TGTGCCAGCAGTTCCATCGGCGGGGGGGCATCCTACAATGAGCAGTTCTTC CASSSIGGGASYNEQFF
TRBJ1-1 many TRBV11-2 TRBD1 TGTGCCAGCAGTCAACAGGGGCACACTGAAGCTTTCTTT CASSQQGHTEAFF
TRBJ1-2 many TRBV5-1 NA TGCGCCAGCTCTTCTTCCGGACGGACCTATGGCTACACCTTC CASSSSGRTYGYTF
TRBJ1-3 many TRBV12-3/TRBV12-4 NA TGTGCCAGCGGAGCAGTTTTAGGAAACACCATATATTTT CASGAVLGNTIYF
TRBJ2-3 few TRBV27 NA TGTGCCAGCAGTTTAACCGCAGGGGCAGATACGCAGTATTTT CASSLTAGADTQYF
TRBJ1-5 few TRBV12-3/TRBV12-4 NA TGTGCCAGCAGTTTAGGGTCCATGGGCAATCAGCCCCAGCATTTT CASSLGSMGNQPQHF
TRBJ1-3 NA TRBV6-1 NA TGTGCCAGCAGGGCAGGGGCCCGGACTGGAAACACCATATATTTT CASRAGARTGNTIYF
TRBJ2-3 few TRBV30 TRBD2 TGTGCCTGGAGTGCTAGCGGGGAGACGCAGTATTTT CAWSASGETQYF
TRBJ1-5 many TRBV6-1 TRBD1 TGTGCCAGCAGCCGACAGGGGGTCAATCAGCCCCAGCATTTT CASSRQGVNQPQHF
TRBJ1-1 few TRBV3-1 NA TGTGCCAGCAGCCGCACACTCGAAGCGAACACTGAAGCTTTCTTT CASSRTLEANTEAFF
TRBJ1-2 many TRBV7-8 NA TGTGCCAGCAGCTTAAGTCGCGGTGACGGCTACACCTTC CASSLSRGDGYTF
TRBJ1-2 few TRBV20-1 NA TGCAGTGCTAGAGATACCCTATTGACTACTAACTATGGCTACACCTTC CSARDTLLTTNYGYTF